A single sample is the source of the 17 T cell receptor beta chains below, sequenced in a study of cytomegalovirus exposure and HLA in healthy donors. The PCR made use of 60 Vbeta and 13 Jbeta primers. Method: immunoSEQ multiplex PCR; TCRdb's copy keeps in-frame clones and lacks some. The data contain about 300,000 clones, 86% of them seen just once; the ten biggest clones take up roughly 4%. Sequenced input: PBMCs. Receptor source: a man aged 40-55 years in good health and CMV-seropositive.

The V and J genes are TRBV28 and TRBJ2-5, with D possibly being TRBD1 (6 bases). CDR1 is MDHEN and CDR2 is SYDVKM in the germline V gene. The CDR3 extends over 12 amino acids. Trimming stripped 6 bases from V and 5 bases from J, with 10 bases between. The CDR3 region has the DNA TGTGCCAGCAGAACAGGGCTGGAGACCCAGTACTTC. The encoded protein is CASRTGLETQYF.

V and J are TRBV18 and TRBJ1-2, with D uncertain. The CDR3 sequence is 12 residues long. Germline-derived CDR1 and CDR2 are KGHSH and LQKENI. Trimming took off 5 bases at V and 9 bases at J, with 13 bases between the two ends. The CDR3 sequence: CASSGFRESYTF. The CDR3 nucleotides read TGTGCCAGCTCAGGGTTCCGGGAGAGCTACACCTTC. Combining the CDR3 with reference TRBV18 and TRBJ1-2 gives the whole variable domain NAGVMQNPRHLVRRRGQEARLRCSPMKGHSHVYWYRQLPEEGLKFMVYLQKENIIDESGMPKERFSAEFPKEGPSILRIQQVVRGDSAAYFCASSGFRESYTFGSGTRLTVV.

The rearrangement uses TRBV25-1 and TRBJ2-1; 7 bases line up with TRBD2. The CDR3 length is 15 residues. Per the germline V gene, CDR1 is MGHDK and CDR2 is SYGVNS. Losses at the gene ends were 4 bases for V and 3 bases for J; bases not matched to a gene: 6. The CDR3 sequence: CASSGPSGNYNEQFF. The CDR3 DNA reads TGTGCCAGCAGTGGACCGAGCGGGAACTACAATGAGCAGTTCTTC.

The V gene is TRBV7-3, the J gene TRBJ1-3; TRBD1 matches 8 bases. V trimming: 2 bases; J trimming: 3 bases; junction bases outside the gene matches: 3. CDR3 length: 15 residues. CDR1 and CDR2 from the germline V gene are SGHTA and FQGTGA. CDR3 amino acids: CASSLGQGNGNTIYF. CDR3 DNA sequence: TGTGCCAGCAGCTTAGGACAGGGAAATGGAAACACCATATATTTT. The full variable domain, in which reference TRBV7-3 and TRBJ1-3 provide the parts outside the CDR3, is GAGVSQTPSNKVTEKGKYVELRCDPISGHTALYWYRQSLGQGPEFLIYFQGTGAADDSGLPNDRFFAVRPEGSVSTLKIQRTERGDSAVYLCASSLGQGNGNTIYFGEGSWLTVV.

The J gene is TRBJ2-2, the V gene TRBV19; TRBD2 might be the D (6 bases). Looked up from germline, CDR1 is LNHDA and CDR2 is SQIVND (reference sequence). There are 15 residues in the CDR3. Deletions cut 11 bases from V and 6 bases from J, with 22 bases between. The CDR3 region has the DNA TGTGCCGCGAAGGCGGGAAACGGGAATTCCGGGGAGCTGTTTTTT. Its translation is CAAKAGNGNSGELFF.

V and J are TRBV11-3 and TRBJ1-1; the D is unclear. V lost 5 bases, J lost 4 bases, and 14 bases lay in between. CDR3 length: 14 amino acids. Germline lookup yields CDR1 SGHNT and CDR2 YENEEA. The CDR3 here is CASSPGGLRTEAFF. In DNA form, the CDR3 reads TGTGCCAGCAGCCCCGGAGGGCTACGCACTGAAGCTTTCTTT.

The count of this clone is one. The rearrangement uses TRBV19 and TRBJ2-7, with 10 bases identical to TRBD1. After removal of 5 bases from V and 7 bases from J, the junction contained 5 bases not matched to a gene. CDR1 is LNHDA and CDR2 is SQIVND in the germline V gene (reference sequence). This CDR3 contains 13 residues. CDR3 DNA: TGTGCCAGTAGTTCGGGACAGGGGAGGGAGCAGTACTTC. It translates to CASSSGQGREQYF.

The V gene is TRBV19, the J gene TRBJ2-5, with a weak D call TRBD1 (5 bases). Trimming cost V 10 bases and J 5 bases, with 17 bases left between them. Germline assignment: CDR1 LNHDA and CDR2 SQIVND (reference sequence). CDR3 length equals 13 residues. This chain's CDR3 is CATSDQGWETQYF. DNA for the CDR3: TGTGCCACCTCCGATCAGGGATGGGAGACCCAGTACTTC. The variable domain in full, with the rest retrieved from reference TRBV19 and TRBJ2-5, is DGGITQSPKYLFRKEGQNVTLSCEQNLNHDAMYWYRQDPGQGLRLIYYSQIVNDFQKGDIAEGYSVSREKKESFPLTVTSAQKNPTAFYLCATSDQGWETQYFGPGTRLLVL.

Notes on this clone: At the DNA level, this CDR3 is encoded by other sequences in the same sample as well. The CDR3 spells CATSRDRGTEAFF. CDR3 DNA sequence: TGTGCCACCAGCAGAGATAGGGGCACTGAAGCTTTCTTT. The V call is TRBV15, the J call TRBJ1-1; a weak D match, TRBD1 (5 bases). With 0 bases removed from V and 4 bases from J, the gap between germline ends came to 6 bases. This CDR3 has 13 amino acids. CDR1 is LNHNV and CDR2 is YYDKDF in the germline V gene (reference sequence).

This clone turned up a few times. The rearrangement links TRBV6-1 to TRBJ2-7; TRBD1 agrees at 9 bases. The CDR3 length is 15 residues. The germline V gene has CDR1 MNHNS and CDR2 SASEGT. J gave up 3 bases and V 1 base, and 4 bases lay outside the gene matches. CDR3 DNA: TGTGCCAGCAGTGAAGGCGAGACAGGGGGCTACGAGCAGTACTTC. Translated: CASSEGETGGYEQYF.

The chain combines TRBV30 with TRBJ2-7; 9 nucleotides line up with TRBD2. This CDR3 is built from 15 residues. The V segment lost 0 bases and the J segment 0 bases; nucleotides outside the gene matches: 3. Germline V gene data show CDR1 as GTSNPN and CDR2 as SVGIG (reference sequence). CDR3 in amino acids: CAWSVISGSSYEQYF. The DNA of the CDR3 is TGTGCCTGGAGTGTGATTAGCGGGAGCTCCTACGAGCAGTACTTC.

V and J are TRBV19 and TRBJ2-3; 8 nucleotides align to TRBD2. Germline trimming cut 10 bases from V and 1 base from J; bases unmatched to any gene: 10. In germline, CDR1 is LNHDA, CDR2 SQIVND (reference sequence). The CDR3 consists of 15 residues. The CDR3 region is CATLGLAGGTDTQYF. CDR3 nucleotides: TGTGCCACCCTTGGACTAGCTGGAGGCACAGATACGCAGTATTTT.

J is TRBJ2-3 and V is TRBV7-9; D is possibly TRBD2 (5 bases). In germline, CDR1 is SEHNR, CDR2 FQNEAQ (reference sequence). The V gene lost 0 bases and the J gene lost 0 bases, with 7 bases spanning the gap. This CDR3 contains 15 residues. CDR3 sequence: CASSLAGASTDTQYF. In DNA form, the CDR3 reads TGTGCCAGCAGCTTAGCGGGAGCTAGCACAGATACGCAGTATTTT. Full variable domain (rest looked up from reference TRBV7-9 and TRBJ2-3): DTGVSQNPRHKITKRGQNVTFRCDPISEHNRLYWYRQTLGQGPEFLTYFQNEAQLEKSRLLSDRFSAERPKGSFSTLEIQRTEQGDSAMYLCASSLAGASTDTQYFGPGTRLTVL.

The chain carries TRBV4-1 and TRBJ2-3; D is unresolved. The CDR3 runs 14 residues. Trimming pared 1 base from V and 2 bases from J, leaving 7 bases between. Looked up from germline, CDR1 is MGHRA and CDR2 is YSYEKL. DNA of the CDR3: TGCGCCAGCAGCCAAGGCGCGAACACAGATACGCAGTATTTT. Its translation: CASSQGANTDTQYF.

CDR3 nucleotides: TGTGCCAGCAGTCCACAGTACGAGCAGTACTTC. Its translation is CASSPQYEQYF. V and J are TRBV6-6 and TRBJ2-7; D gene ambiguous. V was clipped by 5 bases and J by 4 bases, with 6 bases between them. The CDR3 sequence is 11 residues long. From germline, CDR1 is MNHNY and CDR2 SVGAGI (reference sequence).

The chain carries TRBV7-3 and TRBJ2-2; no firm D call. Germline lookup yields CDR1 SGHTA and CDR2 FQGTGA. The CDR3 extends over 16 amino acids. Trimming removed 5 bases at V and 6 bases at J, with 19 bases between. CDR3 nucleotides: TGTGCCAGCAGCGCCCTCCCGCGTGCCGGTGCCGGGGAGCTGTTTTTT. Amino acid sequence: CASSALPRAGAGELFF.

The rearrangement joins TRBV5-1 to TRBJ2-5; 13 positions match TRBD2. Germline V gene data show CDR1 as SGHRS and CDR2 as YFSETQ. J was trimmed by 0 bases and V by 3 bases; bases with no gene match: 8. The CDR3 contains 18 residues. In nucleotides, the CDR3 is TGCGCCAGCAGCTCGCAACTAGCGGGAGGGCTGTACCAAGAGACCCAGTACTTC. This gives the protein CASSSQLAGGLYQETQYF.